This record looks at one TCR beta chain sequence and its context. Sequencing used immunoSEQ multiplex PCR; TCRdb keeps in-frame clones, though not all of them. The sample has more than 45,000 clones, roughly 86% seen once. The V gene end was trimmed by 3 bases and the J gene end by 6 bases; junction bases not matched to a gene: 8. The CDR3 runs to 15 residues. CDR1 SGHVS and CDR2 FQNEAQ come from the germline V gene. The data belong to a study of OX40 agonist ivuxolimab in advanced cancers. V gene TRBV7-8 combines with J gene TRBJ2-7, with TRBD2 identical over 10 bases. The sample consisted of CD4+ or CD8+ T cells sorted from blood, taken in a trial of the OX40 agonist ivuxolimab. The sequence was collected from an adult with an advanced solid tumor such as melanoma, head and neck, liver or kidney cancer. The chain's CDR3 is CASSFRLAGAREQYF. As DNA, the CDR3 is TGTGCCAGCAGCTTTAGGCTAGCGGGAGCTCGCGAGCAGTACTTC.